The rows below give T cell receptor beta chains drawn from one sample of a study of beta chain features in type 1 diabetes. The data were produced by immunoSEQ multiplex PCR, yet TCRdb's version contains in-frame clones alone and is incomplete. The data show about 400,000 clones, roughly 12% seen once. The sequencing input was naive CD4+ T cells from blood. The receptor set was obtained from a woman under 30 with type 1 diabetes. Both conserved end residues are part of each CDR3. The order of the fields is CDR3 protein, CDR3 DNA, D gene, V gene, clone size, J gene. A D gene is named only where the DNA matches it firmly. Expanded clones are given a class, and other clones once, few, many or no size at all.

CDR3: CSVEDRGSQYYEQYF
DNA: TGCAGCGTTGAAGATCGTGGCTCCCAGTACTACGAGCAGTACTTC
D: -
V: TRBV29-1
size: few
J: TRBJ2-7

CDR3: CASRPDSLNTEAFF
DNA: TGCGCCAGCAGACCAGACAGCCTGAACACTGAAGCTTTCTTT
D: -
V: TRBV5-1
size: few
J: TRBJ1-1

CDR3: CASSEESTGFASPLHF
DNA: TGTGCCAGCAGTGAAGAGTCGACAGGGTTCGCTTCACCCCTCCACTTT
D: TRBD1
V: TRBV2
size: -
J: TRBJ1-6

CDR3: CASSTILDGTGYEQYF
DNA: TGTGCCAGCAGCACCATATTGGACGGGACAGGCTACGAGCAGTACTTC
D: TRBD1
V: TRBV5-5
size: -
J: TRBJ2-7

CDR3: CASSFERGIPAGYTF
DNA: TGTGCCAGCAGCTTCGAGAGAGGCATCCCGGCAGGCTACACCTTC
D: -
V: TRBV7-9
size: -
J: TRBJ1-2

CDR3: CASSPPAGSYNEQFF
DNA: TGTGCCAGCAGTCCGCCAGCGGGCTCCTACAATGAGCAGTTCTTC
D: -
V: TRBV28
size: -
J: TRBJ2-1

CDR3: CAWSVQTYGYTF
DNA: TGTGCCTGGAGTGTACAGACCTATGGCTACACCTTC
D: -
V: TRBV30
size: -
J: TRBJ1-2

CDR3: CASSHGNGEQYF
DNA: TGCGCCAGCAGCCACGGGAACGGCGAGCAGTACTTC
D: -
V: TRBV5-1
size: -
J: TRBJ2-7

CDR3: CASSPRSEEGYTF
DNA: TGTGCCAGCTCACCACGGTCTGAGGAAGGCTACACCTTC
D: -
V: TRBV18
size: few
J: TRBJ1-2

CDR3: CASSQDFLGYTF
DNA: TGTGCCAGCAGCCAAGACTTTCTTGGCTACACCTTC
D: -
V: TRBV4-2
size: few
J: TRBJ1-2

CDR3: CSARKTGAQHF
DNA: TGCAGTGCTCGTAAGACCGGGGCCCAGCATTTT
D: -
V: TRBV20-1
size: -
J: TRBJ1-5

CDR3: CSVEDGGGRVGEKLFF
DNA: TGCAGCGTTGAAGATGGCGGTGGCCGGGTCGGAGAAAAACTGTTTTTT
D: -
V: TRBV29-1
size: -
J: TRBJ1-4

CDR3: CASRTRLGGANVLTF
DNA: TGTGCCAGCAGGACTAGACTGGGTGGGGCCAACGTCCTGACTTTC
D: -
V: TRBV28
size: few
J: TRBJ2-6

CDR3: CASSVQGNTIYF
DNA: TGTGCCAGCAGTGTTCAGGGAAACACCATATATTTT
D: -
V: TRBV2
size: -
J: TRBJ1-3

CDR3: CASSSASGSINTQYF
DNA: TGTGCCAGCAGTTCAGCTAGCGGGAGCATCAATACGCAGTATTTT
D: TRBD2
V: TRBV28
size: few
J: TRBJ2-3

CDR3: CASSRLAYEQFF
DNA: TGTGCCAGCAGCAGACTAGCGTATGAGCAGTTCTTC
D: TRBD2
V: TRBV6-6
size: few
J: TRBJ2-1

CDR3: CSATSYEQYF
DNA: TGCAGTGCTACTTCCTACGAGCAGTACTTC
D: -
V: TRBV20-1
size: -
J: TRBJ2-7

CDR3: CASSLGVASSYNEQFF
DNA: TGTGCCAGCAGCTTGGGTGTTGCTAGCTCCTACAATGAGCAGTTCTTC
D: -
V: TRBV5-4
size: -
J: TRBJ2-1

CDR3: CASSARTGGSYEQYF
DNA: TGTGCCAGCAGCGCACGGACGGGAGGCTCCTACGAGCAGTACTTC
D: TRBD2
V: TRBV7-9
size: -
J: TRBJ2-7

CDR3: CASSFNEAGGGYEQYF
DNA: TGTGCCAGCAGCTTCAACGAGGCGGGGGGGGGTTACGAGCAGTACTTC
D: TRBD2
V: TRBV7-8
size: -
J: TRBJ2-7

CDR3: CASSPPGQNQPQHF
DNA: TGTGCCAGCTCACCTCCGGGACAGAATCAGCCCCAGCATTTT
D: TRBD1
V: TRBV18
size: few
J: TRBJ1-5

CDR3: CASTMAGQETQYF
DNA: TGCGCCAGCACAATGGCGGGGCAAGAGACCCAGTACTTC
D: -
V: TRBV5-1
size: -
J: TRBJ2-5

CDR3: CASSLVLQAGEQYF
DNA: TGTGCCAGCAGCTTAGTGTTGCAAGCGGGCGAGCAGTACTTC
D: -
V: TRBV11-2
size: few
J: TRBJ2-7

CDR3: CASSPPRSGTTDTQYF
DNA: TGTGCCAGCAGCCCCCCCAGAAGCGGGACAACAGATACGCAGTATTTT
D: -
V: TRBV7-2
size: -
J: TRBJ2-3

CDR3: CASSLSGSNQPQHF
DNA: TGTGCCAGCAGTTTATCAGGGTCCAATCAGCCCCAGCATTTT
D: -
V: TRBV28
size: -
J: TRBJ1-5

CDR3: CAISPTRDEQYF
DNA: TGTGCCATCAGCCCTACTAGGGACGAGCAGTACTTC
D: -
V: TRBV10-3
size: few
J: TRBJ2-7

CDR3: CASRTESYEQYF
DNA: TGCGCCAGCAGGACAGAGAGCTACGAGCAGTACTTC
D: -
V: TRBV23-1
size: -
J: TRBJ2-7

CDR3: CASSQGPVTQYF
DNA: TGTGCCAGCAGCCAGGGCCCGGTAACCCAGTACTTC
D: -
V: TRBV7-2
size: -
J: TRBJ2-5

CDR3: CASRQGAFAEQYF
DNA: TGTGCCAGCAGACAGGGGGCCTTCGCCGAGCAGTACTTC
D: TRBD1
V: TRBV25-1
size: few
J: TRBJ2-7

CDR3: CASSLARLAGEETQYF
DNA: TGTGCCAGCAGCTTAGCGCGACTAGCGGGGGAAGAGACCCAGTACTTC
D: TRBD2
V: TRBV7-2
size: -
J: TRBJ2-5

CDR3: CASSLNPGTGYGYTF
DNA: TGCGCCAGCAGCCTCAACCCCGGGACAGGATATGGCTACACCTTC
D: TRBD1
V: TRBV4-3
size: few
J: TRBJ1-2

CDR3: CASSLGHHYGYTF
DNA: TGTGCCAGCAGCCTGGGACATCACTATGGCTACACCTTC
D: -
V: TRBV11-3
size: few
J: TRBJ1-2

CDR3: CASSQESSRANYGYTF
DNA: TGTGCCAGCAGCCAAGAATCGTCCCGAGCTAACTATGGCTACACCTTC
D: -
V: TRBV4-2
size: -
J: TRBJ1-2

CDR3: CASSVGWDSRSYEQYF
DNA: TGTGCCAGCAGCGTTGGGTGGGACAGCCGCTCCTACGAGCAGTACTTC
D: TRBD1
V: TRBV9
size: few
J: TRBJ2-7

CDR3: CASSLPGTTTDTQYF
DNA: TGCGCCAGCAGCCTCCCCGGGACTACCACGGATACGCAGTATTTT
D: TRBD2
V: TRBV5-1
size: few
J: TRBJ2-3

CDR3: CASSPGEHTDTQYF
DNA: TGTGCCAGCAGCCCCGGGGAGCACACAGATACGCAGTATTTT
D: -
V: TRBV7-9
size: few
J: TRBJ2-3

CDR3: CASSPRTAGANVLTF
DNA: TGTGCCAGCAGTCCCCGGACAGCTGGGGCCAACGTCCTGACTTTC
D: -
V: TRBV6-5
size: -
J: TRBJ2-6

CDR3: CASSDSSGTEAFF
DNA: TGTGCCAGCAGTGACTCCTCGGGCACTGAAGCTTTCTTT
D: -
V: TRBV6-4
size: few
J: TRBJ1-1

CDR3: CASSLVGGFYEQYF
DNA: TGTGCCAGCAGCTTAGTTGGGGGCTTCTACGAGCAGTACTTC
D: -
V: TRBV5-4
size: -
J: TRBJ2-7

CDR3: CASSPTGGTLTYEQYF
DNA: TGCGCCAGCAGCCCGACGGGGGGGACACTTACCTACGAGCAGTACTTC
D: TRBD2
V: TRBV5-1
size: few
J: TRBJ2-7

CDR3: CASSQEGRGSGNTIYF
DNA: TGCGCCAGCAGCCAAGAGGGTCGGGGTTCTGGAAACACCATATATTTT
D: -
V: TRBV4-3
size: few
J: TRBJ1-3

CDR3: CASSTPGGRAYNEQFF
DNA: TGTGCCAGCAGTACCCCCGGGGGGAGGGCCTACAATGAGCAGTTCTTC
D: TRBD2
V: TRBV28
size: -
J: TRBJ2-1

CDR3: CASSLASGRDGYGYTF
DNA: TGTGCCAGCAGCCTGGCGTCGGGGCGGGATGGGTATGGCTACACCTTC
D: -
V: TRBV7-9
size: -
J: TRBJ1-2

CDR3: CSERTGGAEAFF
DNA: TGCAGCGAGAGAACAGGGGGGGCTGAAGCTTTCTTT
D: TRBD1
V: TRBV29-1
size: -
J: TRBJ1-1

CDR3: CASSLGLAVQETQYF
DNA: TGTGCCAGCAGCTTGGGACTAGCGGTCCAAGAGACCCAGTACTTC
D: TRBD2
V: TRBV7-9
size: few
J: TRBJ2-5

CDR3: CASSPLPQPQHF
DNA: TGCGCCAGCAGTCCCCTCCCGCAGCCCCAGCATTTT
D: -
V: TRBV10-2
size: -
J: TRBJ1-5